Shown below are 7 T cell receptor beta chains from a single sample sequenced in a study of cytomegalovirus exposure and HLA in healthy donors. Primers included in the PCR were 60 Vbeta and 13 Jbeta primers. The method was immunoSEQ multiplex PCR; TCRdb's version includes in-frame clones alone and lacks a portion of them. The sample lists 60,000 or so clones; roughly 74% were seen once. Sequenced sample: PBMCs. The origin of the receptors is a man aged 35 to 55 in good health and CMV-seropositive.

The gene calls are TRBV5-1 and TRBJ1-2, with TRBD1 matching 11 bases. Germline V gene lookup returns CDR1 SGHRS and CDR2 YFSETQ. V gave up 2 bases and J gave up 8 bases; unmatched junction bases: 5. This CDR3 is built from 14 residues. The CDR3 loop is CASSFGQGAWGYTF. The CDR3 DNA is TGCGCCAGCAGCTTTGGACAGGGGGCGTGGGGCTACACCTTC.

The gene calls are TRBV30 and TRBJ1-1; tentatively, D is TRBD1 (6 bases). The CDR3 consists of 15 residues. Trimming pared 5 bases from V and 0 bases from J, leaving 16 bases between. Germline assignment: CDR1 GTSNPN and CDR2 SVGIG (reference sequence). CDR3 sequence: CAWRFTNRVNTEAFF. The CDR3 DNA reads TGTGCCTGGCGCTTTACTAACAGGGTGAACACTGAAGCTTTCTTT.

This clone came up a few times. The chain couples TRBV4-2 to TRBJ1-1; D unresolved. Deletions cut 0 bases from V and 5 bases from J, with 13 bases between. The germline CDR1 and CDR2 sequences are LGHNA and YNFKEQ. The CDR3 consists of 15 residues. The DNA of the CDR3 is TGTGCCAGCAGCCAAGAACCGGGGAAGAGGACTGAAGCTTTCTTT. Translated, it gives CASSQEPGKRTEAFF.

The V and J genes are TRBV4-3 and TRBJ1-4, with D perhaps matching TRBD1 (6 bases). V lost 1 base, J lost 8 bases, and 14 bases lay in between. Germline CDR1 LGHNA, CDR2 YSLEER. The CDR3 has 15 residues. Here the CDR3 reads CASSQGSRGGEKLFF. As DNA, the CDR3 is TGCGCCAGCAGCCAAGGATCAAGGGGGGGAGAAAAACTGTTTTTT.

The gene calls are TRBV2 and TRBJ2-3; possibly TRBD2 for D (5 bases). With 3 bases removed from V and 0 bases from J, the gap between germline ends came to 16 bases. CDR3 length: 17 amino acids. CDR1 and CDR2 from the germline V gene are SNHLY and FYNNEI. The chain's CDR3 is CASSEQGSGPSTDTQYF. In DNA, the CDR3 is TGTGCCAGCAGTGAGCAAGGGAGCGGCCCTAGCACAGATACGCAGTATTTT.

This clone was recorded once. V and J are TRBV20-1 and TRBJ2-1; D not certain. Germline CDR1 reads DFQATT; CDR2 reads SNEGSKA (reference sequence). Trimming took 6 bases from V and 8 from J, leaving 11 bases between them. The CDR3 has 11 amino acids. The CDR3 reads CSAVAYDEQFF. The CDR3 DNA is TGCAGTGCGGTAGCATACGATGAGCAGTTCTTC.

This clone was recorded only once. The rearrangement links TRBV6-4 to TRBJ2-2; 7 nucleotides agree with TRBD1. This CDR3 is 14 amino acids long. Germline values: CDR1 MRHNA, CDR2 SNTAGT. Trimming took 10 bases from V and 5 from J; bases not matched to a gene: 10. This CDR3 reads CATKEGGATGELFF. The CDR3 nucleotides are TGTGCCACCAAAGAAGGGGGCGCGACCGGGGAGCTGTTTTTT.